A single sample is the source of the 24 T cell receptor beta chains below, sequenced in a study of blood T cell repertoires in COVID-19 (dated by TCRdb to about 2020). The library was generated by the immunoSEQ multiplex PCR assay. In TCRdb, the immuneACCESS table is reduced to in-frame sequences with V and J assigned. These tables do not hold every clone; where another copy was compared, an unresolved V gene accounts for under half, and the others remain unexplained. For this sample there are 290,000 or so clones; approximately 85% appear just once. Together, the top ten hold approximately 5.1% of the sample. The sequencing input was peripheral blood. The receptors here all came from a man in his fifties or sixties with active or convalescent COVID-19.

The chain couples TRBV27 to TRBJ2-2; 11 bases match TRBD2. Trimming at V came to 3 bases and at J to 4 bases, leaving 10 bases not matched to a gene. CDR1 is MNHEY and CDR2 is SMNVEV in the germline V gene (reference sequence). The CDR3 contains 18 residues. As DNA, the CDR3 is TGTGCCAGCAGTTTGAGAATAGCGGGAGGGAGAGGCACCGGGGAGCTGTTTTTT. Its translation is CASSLRIAGGRGTGELFF.

As regards this clone: One end of the junction varies from germline; a read error may be responsible. The chain combines TRBV5-3 with TRBJ2-1; TRBD2 agrees at 7 bases. TRBV5-3 is sorted into the ORF group, with uncertain function. The CDR3 length is 15 residues. The CDR3 DNA reads TGTGTCAGAAGCCGGGGGGTTGCCTCCTACAATGAGCAGTTCTTC. Amino acids: CVRSRGVASYNEQFF.

This sequence joins TRBV5-5 and TRBJ2-3; a possible D gene is TRBD1 (7 bases). CDR3 length equals 14 residues. The V gene lost 0 bases and the J gene lost 11 bases, with 16 bases spanning the gap. The germline gives CDR1 SGHKS, CDR2 YYEKEE (reference sequence). The CDR3 reads CASSLVQGGRGQYF. The CDR3 region has the DNA TGTGCCAGCAGCTTGGTTCAGGGGGGACGGGGGCAGTATTTT.

The V call is TRBV9, the J call TRBJ2-1; no firm D call. Between the trimmed V and J ends, which lost 0 bases and 6 bases, there was a span of 7 bases. Germline V CDR1 and CDR2: SGDLS, YYNGEE. This CDR3 region has 13 residues. CDR3 nucleotide sequence: TGTGCCAGCAGCGTAGGGGCCGGCAATGAGCAGTTCTTC. Amino acids: CASSVGAGNEQFF.

V is TRBV7-9 and J is TRBJ1-4, with 9 positions matching TRBD1. The germline gives CDR1 SEHNR, CDR2 FQNEAQ (reference sequence). This CDR3 contains 16 residues. Trimming took 4 bases from V and 7 from J; bases not matched to a gene: 10. The CDR3 reads CASSSALGTGLEKLFF. The DNA for the CDR3 is TGTGCCAGCAGCTCAGCTCTGGGGACAGGGCTTGAAAAACTGTTTTTT.

A word on this clone: Because the CDR3's place on the DNA is in doubt, the DNA is left out and the CDR3 is given as listed by TCRdb. The V and J genes are TRBV29-1 and TRBJ2-5; the table names TRBD2, a call not compared with the DNA. Inclusive of both ends, the CDR3 amounts to 11 amino acids. Germline V gene data show CDR1 as SQVTM and CDR2 as ANQGSEA. The CDR3 is CSVAEGAAWYF.

The chain carries TRBV21-1 and TRBJ2-7; the listed D gene, TRBD2, was not tested against the DNA. TRBV21-1 counts as a pseudogene. CDR3 length: 14 amino acids. CDR3 protein: CGPTPRRDSYEQYF. The CDR3, as DNA: TGTGGACCGACCCCCCGGAGGGACTCCTACGAGCAGTACTTC.

The rearrangement joins TRBV7-9 to TRBJ2-1; D gene uncertain. V lost 8 bases to trimming and J lost 11 bases, with 13 bases between them. The CDR3 totals 11 residues. Germline V gene sequence: CDR1 SEHNR, CDR2 FQNEAQ (reference sequence). The CDR3 region has the DNA TGTGCCAGCCTCGCAGCGACTCAGCAGTTCTTC. The encoded protein is CASLAATQQFF.

The chain employs TRBV30 and TRBJ1-5; perhaps TRBD1 as D (6 bases). The CDR3 runs to 16 residues. Trimming took 0 bases from V and 3 from J, leaving 15 bases between them. Germline-derived CDR1 and CDR2 are GTSNPN and SVGIG (reference sequence). Here the CDR3 DNA reads TGTGCCTGGAGTGTGAGTGGCAGGGGCGTCAATCAGCCCCAGCATTTT. Translated, it gives CAWSVSGRGVNQPQHF.

The chain employs TRBV2 and TRBJ1-2; a possible D gene is TRBD1 (6 bases). With 5 bases removed from V and 4 bases from J, the gap between germline ends came to 11 bases. There are 13 residues in the CDR3. Germline assignment: CDR1 SNHLY and CDR2 FYNNEI. DNA for the CDR3: TGTGCCAGCAGTTCTGACAGGATCTATGGCTACACCTTC. Its protein product is CASSSDRIYGYTF.

For this clone: Other nucleotide sequences in the sample specify the same CDR3. The V and J genes are TRBV30 and TRBJ1-5; D uncertain. V lost 0 bases to trimming and J lost 4 bases, with 7 bases between them. CDR3 length equals 13 residues. CDR1 and CDR2 (germline): GTSNPN, SVGIG (reference sequence). This CDR3 is CAWSVRGNQPQHF. The CDR3 bases are TGTGCCTGGAGTGTACGAGGGAATCAGCCCCAGCATTTT.

The chain recombines TRBV15 with TRBJ2-2, with D possibly TRBD2 on 7 matching bases. Per the germline V gene, CDR1 is LNHNV and CDR2 is YYDKDF (reference sequence). The CDR3 contains 15 residues. The V end was cut by 5 bases, the J end by 7 bases, with 17 bases between. CDR3 in amino acids: CATSGRDIWSGELFF. CDR3 nucleotide sequence: TGTGCCACCAGCGGGAGGGACATATGGAGCGGGGAGCTGTTTTTT.

J is TRBJ2-3 and V is TRBV3-1 (or the pseudogene TRBV3-2); maybe TRBD1 (5 bases). Germline V gene lookup returns CDR1 LGHDT and CDR2 YNNKEL (reference sequence). V lost 11 bases to trimming and J lost 4 bases, with 10 bases between them. The CDR3 is 11 amino acids. CDR3 in amino acids: CASKGADTQYF. CDR3 DNA: TGTGCCTCGAAAGGGGCAGATACGCAGTATTTT.

In its sample, this clone was seen once. The chain carries TRBV7-3 and TRBJ2-3; D not resolved. Per the germline V gene, CDR1 is SGHTA and CDR2 is FQGTGA. Trimming removed 4 bases from V and 0 bases from J, with 2 bases in between. CDR3 length: 12 residues. CDR3 sequence (DNA): TGTGCCAGCAGCTCTAGCACAGATACGCAGTATTTT. Its protein product is CASSSSTDTQYF.

This rearrangement joins TRBV28 to TRBJ2-1; 11 bases align to TRBD1. V lost 6 bases and J lost 9; bases outside the gene matches: 13. CDR3 length equals 16 residues. The germline V gene has CDR1 MDHEN and CDR2 SYDVKM. CDR3 DNA: TGTGCCAGCAGCCTTTCCGGGACAGGGGGATTGCTTGAGCAGTTCTTC. Its translation is CASSLSGTGGLLEQFF.

The chain uses TRBV2 and TRBJ1-2; a possible D gene is TRBD1 (5 bases). CDR1 and CDR2 (germline): SNHLY, FYNNEI. The CDR3 length is 13 residues. Trimming took 2 bases from V and 7 from J, leaving 11 bases between them. The DNA for the CDR3 is TGTGCCAGCAGTGAACAAACAGGCGCTGGCTACACCTTC. This codes for CASSEQTGAGYTF.

V gene TRBV5-1 combines with J gene TRBJ2-3; 9 bases line up with TRBD2. Germline CDR1 SGHRS, CDR2 YFSETQ. The V and J ends lost 0 bases and 2 bases, in that order; junction bases with no gene match: 4. The CDR3 spans 16 residues. In DNA form, the CDR3 reads TGCGCCAGCAGCTTGGGGCTAGCGGGAAACACAGATACGCAGTATTTT. Protein sequence: CASSLGLAGNTDTQYF.

V and J are TRBV11-2 and TRBJ1-6; D is undetermined. Trimming left V 5 bases short and J 8 bases short, with 16 bases between. The germline CDR1 and CDR2 sequences are SGHAT and FQNNGV. The CDR3 has 15 amino acids. CDR3 amino acids: CASSLTSGSHSPLHF. The CDR3 DNA is TGTGCCAGCAGCCTCACGAGCGGGAGCCATTCACCCCTCCACTTT.

The chain employs TRBV7-9 and TRBJ2-7, with D hard to call. The V gene's germline CDR1 is SEHNR and CDR2 FQNEAQ (reference sequence). V was pared by 4 bases and J by 2 bases, with 9 bases between. This CDR3 has 13 residues. The CDR3 reads CASSSEPTYEQYF. Here the CDR3 DNA reads TGTGCCAGCAGCTCAGAACCGACCTACGAGCAGTACTTC.

In this sample, this clone turned up once. V is TRBV14 and J is TRBJ2-5, with TRBD1 as a possible D gene (5 bases). Trimming removed 0 bases from V and 2 bases from J, with 10 bases in between. The CDR3 covers 15 residues. From germline, CDR1 is SGHDN and CDR2 FVKESK. DNA for the CDR3: TGTGCCAGCAGCCAAGAATCAGGGTGGCAAGAGACCCAGTACTTC. It translates to CASSQESGWQETQYF.

As DNA, the CDR3 is TGCGCCAGCAGCCTCCTGCCCGGGGTCAATGAGCAGTTCTTC. Its protein product is CASSLLPGVNEQFF. The rearrangement links TRBV5-1 to TRBJ2-1, with a tentative D call TRBD2 (5 bases). V dropped 4 bases and J dropped 6 bases, with 14 bases sitting between them. Per germline, CDR1 SGHRS and CDR2 YFSETQ. CDR3 length: 14 residues. Full variable domain (outside the CDR3, taken from reference TRBV5-1 and TRBJ2-1): KAGVTQTPRYLIKTRGQQVTLSCSPISGHRSVSWYQQTPGQGLQFLFEYFSETQRNKGNFPGRFSGRQFSNSRSEMNVSTLELGDSALYLCASSLLPGVNEQFFGPGTRLTVL.

The genes are TRBV30 and TRBJ1-5, with TRBD1 matching over 9 bases. V was clipped by 2 bases and J by 6 bases; unmatched bases: 5. CDR1 and CDR2 (germline): GTSNPN, SVGIG (reference sequence). The CDR3 is made up of 14 amino acids. This CDR3 reads CAWSPGQGSQPQHF. The CDR3 bases are TGTGCCTGGAGTCCGGGACAGGGAAGTCAGCCCCAGCATTTT. The full variable domain, its missing parts supplied by reference TRBV30 and TRBJ1-5, is SQTIHQWPATLVQPVGSPLSLECTVEGTSNPNLYWYRQAAGRGLQLLFYSVGIGQISSEVPQNLSASRPQDRQFILSSKKLLLSDSGFYLCAWSPGQGSQPQHFGDGTRLSIL.

The chain carries TRBV6-5 and TRBJ1-1; the D gene is possibly TRBD1 (6 bases). The germline CDR1 and CDR2 sequences are MNHEY and SVGAGI. Between the trimmed V and J ends, which lost 6 bases and 4 bases, there was a span of 12 bases. The CDR3 spans 13 residues. Here the CDR3 DNA reads TGTGCCAGCAGAGGGACATACGGCACTGAAGCTTTCTTT. Encoded protein: CASRGTYGTEAFF.

The chain recombines TRBV10-3 with TRBJ1-1; D is uncertain. Looked up from germline, CDR1 is ENHRY and CDR2 is SYGVKD. With 0 bases removed from V and 8 bases from J, the gap between germline ends came to 7 bases. The CDR3 loop spans 12 amino acids. CDR3 nucleotides: TGTGCCATCAGTGAGTCGATAGCCGAAGCTTTCTTT. Its translation is CAISESIAEAFF.